This TCR beta chain was recorded in a study of T cells in Graves' hyperthyroidism and ophthalmopathy. RNA transcripts gave rise to amplified TCR beta CDR3 regions. A set of HTBI primers served as the primers for a first-round RT-PCR of the TCR CDR3. TCRdb reanalysed the multiplex PCR reads using MiXCR and keeps one entry per CDR3 protein. The table records some 510,000 distinct CDR3 sequences, more than 20% of them present only once. Stable hyperthyroidism: no ophthalmopathy progression over 18 months of follow-up. Reasons for excluding patients were uncontrolled infection, other autoimmune disease, pregnancy or lactation. Germline assignment: CDR1 DFQATT and CDR2 SNEGSKA (reference sequence). This CDR3 comprises 15 residues. V was shortened by 6 bases and J by 0 bases, with 18 bases between the two germline ends.

This clonotype originated in a man between 18 and 29 years old with Graves' hyperthyroidism. The specimen sequenced was blood. The genes are TRBV20-1 and TRBJ2-7; D not resolved. The CDR3 nucleotides are TGCAGTGCCGCCCTGGGATGGGCCCACTCCTACGAGCAGTACTTC. It is translated as CSAALGWAHSYEQYF.